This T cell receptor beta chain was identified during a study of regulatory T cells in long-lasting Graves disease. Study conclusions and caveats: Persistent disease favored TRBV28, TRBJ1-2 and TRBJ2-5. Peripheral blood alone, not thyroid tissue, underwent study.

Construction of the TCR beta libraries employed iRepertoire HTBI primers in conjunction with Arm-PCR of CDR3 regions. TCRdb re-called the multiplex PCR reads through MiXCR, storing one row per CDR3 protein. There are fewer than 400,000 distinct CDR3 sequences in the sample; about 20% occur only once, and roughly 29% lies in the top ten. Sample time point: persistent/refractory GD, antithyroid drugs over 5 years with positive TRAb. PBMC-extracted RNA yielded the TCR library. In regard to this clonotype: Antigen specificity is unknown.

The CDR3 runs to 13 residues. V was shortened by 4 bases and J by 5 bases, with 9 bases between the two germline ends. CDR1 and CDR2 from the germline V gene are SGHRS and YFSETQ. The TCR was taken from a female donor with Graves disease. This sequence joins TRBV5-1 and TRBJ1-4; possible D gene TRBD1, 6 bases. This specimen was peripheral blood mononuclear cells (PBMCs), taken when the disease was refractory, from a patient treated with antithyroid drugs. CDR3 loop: CASSDGQNEKLFF. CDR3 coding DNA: TGCGCCAGCAGCGACGGACAGAATGAAAAACTGTTTTTT. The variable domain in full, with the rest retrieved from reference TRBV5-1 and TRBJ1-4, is KAGVTQTPRYLIKTRGQQVTLSCSPISGHRSVSWYQQTPGQGLQFLFEYFSETQRNKGNFPGRFSGRQFSNSRSEMNVSTLELGDSALYLCASSDGQNEKLFFGSGTQLSVL.